One sample yielded the 20 T cell receptor beta chains listed below, sequenced in a study of blood T cell repertoires in COVID-19 (dated by TCRdb to the early 2020s). Library preparation was by the immunoSEQ multiplex PCR assay. TCRdb mirrors the immuneACCESS table, restricted to in-frame sequences. Some clones are absent from its copies; in checked studies, under half trace to an unresolved V gene, and the reason for the others is unknown. The sample table lists 180,000 or so clones, roughly 85% of them with a count of one. Roughly 8% of the sample goes to the ten largest clones. The sample was peripheral blood. These receptors originate from a woman aged 55-70 years with acute or convalescent COVID-19.

This chain uses TRBV30 with TRBJ2-2, with D perhaps TRBD2 (6 bases). This CDR3 has 14 amino acids. The V gene lost 3 bases and the J gene lost 7 bases, with 15 bases spanning the gap. The germline V gene has CDR1 GTSNPN and CDR2 SVGIG (reference sequence). CDR3 nucleotides: TGTGCCTGGAGAAACTGGAGGGGCAGCGGGGAGCTGTTTTTT. It is translated as CAWRNWRGSGELFF.

CDR3 sequence (DNA): TGCAGCGCCTTCTTCGGCGGAGGATCACCCCTCCACTTT. This sequence encodes CSAFFGGGSPLHF. The chain carries TRBV29-1 and TRBJ1-6; no clear D. CDR3 length: 13 residues. V was pared by 7 bases and J by 10 bases, with 17 bases between. In germline, CDR1 is SQVTM, CDR2 ANQGSEA.

The chain combines TRBV7-8 with TRBJ1-1; D remains unclear. The CDR3 is 14 residues long. The germline V gene has CDR1 SGHVS and CDR2 FQNEAQ. With 2 bases removed from V and 5 bases from J, the gap between germline ends came to 12 bases. The CDR3 is CASSLTGKRTEAFF. CDR3 DNA sequence: TGTGCCAGCAGCTTAACGGGGAAGAGGACTGAAGCTTTCTTT.

The chain couples TRBV9 to TRBJ2-3, with D maybe TRBD2 (5 bases). Germline values: CDR1 SGDLS, CDR2 YYNGEE. The CDR3 runs to 15 residues. V shed 0 bases and J shed 6 bases, with 14 bases lying between them. The DNA for the CDR3 is TGTGCCAGCAGCGTAGAACTAGAGTTACCCGATACGCAGTATTTT. It specifies CASSVELELPDTQYF.

As DNA, the CDR3 is TGTGCCAGTAATCGATTGAAAAACGCGGGGGGCGTTCGGGACACTGAAGCTTTCTTT. Translated, it gives CASNRLKNAGGVRDTEAFF. The chain links TRBV19 to TRBJ1-1; a weak D match, TRBD1 (6 bases). Trimming stripped 7 bases from V and 3 bases from J, with 30 bases between. CDR1 and CDR2 from the germline V gene are LNHDA and SQIVND (reference sequence). This CDR3 spans 19 amino acids.

The V and J genes are TRBV12-3 or TRBV12-4 and TRBJ1-1, with D maybe TRBD1 (6 bases). V was trimmed by 5 bases and J by 11 bases, leaving 15 bases between them. There are 12 residues in the CDR3. CDR3 nucleotides: TGTGCCAGCAGTCTAGGACAGTATGAGGCTTTCTTT. This translates into CASSLGQYEAFF.

This clone showed up just once. V usage is TRBV30 and J usage is TRBJ1-6, with no clear D. The V end was cut by 3 bases, the J end by 0 bases, with 6 bases between. This CDR3 is built from 14 residues. Germline loops: CDR1 GTSNPN, CDR2 SVGIG (reference sequence). The CDR3 DNA sequence: TGTGCCTGGAGGTGGAGCTCCTATAATTCACCCCTCCACTTT. Amino acid sequence: CAWRWSSYNSPLHF.

This chain connects TRBV27 to TRBJ2-1, with 9 bases lining up with TRBD1. The CDR3 loop spans 18 amino acids. Germline V gene data show CDR1 as MNHEY and CDR2 as SMNVEV (reference sequence). The junction had 13 bases not matched to a gene; V was cut back by 6 bases and J by 1 base. CDR3 sequence reads: CASSSGQGLSPSYNEQFF. The CDR3 DNA is TGTGCCAGCAGCTCCGGACAGGGGCTTTCCCCTTCCTACAATGAGCAGTTCTTC.

The CDR3: CASSRQEPNEKLFF. The CDR3 DNA reads TGTGCCAGCAGTCGACAGGAACCTAATGAAAAACTGTTTTTT. The rearrangement links TRBV28 to TRBJ1-4; D might be TRBD1 (6 bases). V dropped 5 bases and J dropped 3 bases, with 10 bases sitting between them. Looked up from germline, CDR1 is MDHEN and CDR2 is SYDVKM. The CDR3 has 14 amino acids.

The chain uses TRBV6-6 and TRBJ2-3; no clear D. Germline-derived CDR1 and CDR2 are MNHNY and SVGAGI (reference sequence). The CDR3 is 15 residues long. V lost 6 bases and J 2 bases, leaving 15 bases between the germline ends. The CDR3 protein is CASSPLGLDTDTQYF. CDR3 nucleotides: TGTGCCAGCAGCCCCCTTGGGCTCGACACAGATACGCAGTATTTT.

This clone came up once. The genes are TRBV27 and TRBJ2-3, with TRBD2 matching 11 bases. Germline V gene sequence: CDR1 MNHEY, CDR2 SMNVEV (reference sequence). After removal of 7 bases from V and 7 bases from J, the junction contained 4 bases not matched to a gene. The CDR3 has 13 residues. CDR3 protein: CASKRTSGYTQYF. The CDR3 DNA reads TGTGCCAGCAAGAGGACTAGCGGGTATACGCAGTATTTT.

This sequence joins TRBV12-3 or TRBV12-4 and TRBJ2-1, with D possibly TRBD1 on 5 matching bases. The CDR3 is 13 amino acids. Trimming removed 7 bases at V and 7 bases at J, with 14 bases between. The DNA of the CDR3 is TGTGCCAGCACAGGGCAGGCTCTGAATGAGCAGTTCTTC. Encoded protein: CASTGQALNEQFF.

This sequence joins TRBV19 and TRBJ2-5; D might be TRBD1 (5 bases). V gave up 4 bases and J gave up 1 base, with 13 bases separating them. The CDR3 consists of 15 residues. Germline CDR1 reads LNHDA; CDR2 reads SQIVND (reference sequence). CDR3 coding DNA: TGTGCCAGTAGTAACCCCCGGCAGGGCCAAGAGACCCAGTACTTC. It is translated as CASSNPRQGQETQYF.

The DNA for the CDR3 is TGTGCCAGCAGTCGGGATTGGGGCACTGAAGCTTTCTTT. Translating gives CASSRDWGTEAFF. The V and J genes are TRBV7-9 and TRBJ1-1; D remains ambiguous. Germline V lookup: CDR1 SEHNR, CDR2 FQNEAQ (reference sequence). The CDR3 spans 13 residues. Trimming shortened V by 6 bases and J by 4 bases, and 12 bases separated the two germline ends.

V gene TRBV24-1 combines with J gene TRBJ1-4; TRBD1 is a possible D gene (5 bases). V was cut by 3 bases and J by 8 bases, with 18 bases left in between. There are 16 residues in the CDR3. The germline V gene encodes CDR1 KGHDR and CDR2 SFDVKD. CDR3 amino acids: CATSDGSEGLLEKLFF. The CDR3, as DNA: TGTGCCACCAGTGATGGTTCGGAGGGGCTCTTAGAAAAACTGTTTTTT.

The J gene is TRBJ1-5, the V gene TRBV27; tentatively, D is TRBD1 (5 bases). The CDR3 spans 14 residues. Trimming stripped 4 bases from V and 6 bases from J, with 13 bases between. Germline CDR1 and CDR2: MNHEY and SMNVEV (reference sequence). CDR3 amino acids: CASSSTGSGQPQHF. For the CDR3, the DNA is TGTGCCAGCAGTTCTACAGGTTCAGGTCAGCCCCAGCATTTT.

The chain links TRBV5-1 to TRBJ1-4; 10 bases fit TRBD1. CDR1 is SGHRS, CDR2 YFSETQ, per germline. V trimming: 0 bases; J trimming: 0 bases; junction bases outside the gene matches: 5. This CDR3 contains 18 residues. The CDR3 loop reads CASSLGTGGPATNEKLFF. DNA for the CDR3: TGCGCCAGCAGCTTGGGGACAGGGGGACCTGCAACTAATGAAAAACTGTTTTTT.

A few counts support this clone. The rearrangement uses TRBV2 and TRBJ2-1, with D perhaps TRBD1 (6 bases). The V gene lost 2 bases and the J gene lost 7 bases, with 6 bases spanning the gap. The CDR3 covers 12 residues. In germline, CDR1 is SNHLY, CDR2 FYNNEI. Written as DNA, the CDR3 is TGTGCCAGCAGTGAAAGGGGGAATGAGCAGTTCTTC. Translating it yields CASSERGNEQFF.

The chain uses TRBV27 and TRBJ2-7; a possible D gene is TRBD2 (6 bases). Germline V gene data show CDR1 as MNHEY and CDR2 as SMNVEV (reference sequence). This CDR3 has 15 amino acids. Trimming removed 5 bases at V and 3 bases at J, with 17 bases between. The CDR3 sequence: CASSPTGGAIYEQYV. DNA for the CDR3: TGTGCCAGCAGTCCCACCGGGGGTGCCATCTACGAGCAGTACGTC.

The chain couples TRBV14 to TRBJ2-1, with 13 bases aligning to TRBD2. The trim removed 3 bases at V and 12 bases at J, leaving 14 bases unmatched. This CDR3 has 17 amino acids. Germline CDR1 and CDR2: SGHDN and FVKESK. CDR3 region: CASSQGLLAGGEIWQFF. The CDR3 bases are TGTGCCAGCAGCCAGGGACTACTAGCGGGAGGGGAGATTTGGCAGTTCTTC.